The 10 T cell receptor beta chains given below trace back to one sample, sequenced in a study of cytomegalovirus exposure and HLA in healthy donors. 60 Vbeta and 13 Jbeta primers were used in PCR. Assay used: immunoSEQ multiplex PCR; TCRdb lists only in-frame clones, some missing. Altogether tens of thousands of clones are present, nearly 55% being singletons, with the ten largest covering roughly 6.4%. The sample comprised PBMCs. The receptors derive from a woman in her thirties or forties in good health and CMV-seropositive.

The chain recombines TRBV6-1 with TRBJ2-4; 7 bases align to TRBD1. Looked up from germline, CDR1 is MNHNS and CDR2 is SASEGT. CDR3 length equals 13 residues. After removal of 6 bases from V and 1 base from J, the junction contained 0 bases not matched to a gene. The CDR3 protein is CASRQGAKNIQYF. CDR3 DNA sequence: TGTGCCAGCAGACAGGGGGCCAAAAACATTCAGTACTTC.

This clone has only a few counts. J is TRBJ1-1 and V is TRBV11-1; D ambiguous. Trimming cost V 3 bases and J 4 bases, with 12 bases left between them. The CDR3 has 14 amino acids. From germline, CDR1 is SGHAT and CDR2 FQDESV (reference sequence). DNA of the CDR3: TGTGCCAGCAGCTTGCGATTCACCCTCACTGAAGCTTTCTTT. It translates to CASSLRFTLTEAFF.

This clone has more than one count but fewer than ten. The chain is built from TRBV4-2 and TRBJ1-5; D is uncertain. V lost 0 bases and J lost 5, with 11 bases in between. The CDR3 is 15 amino acids. The germline CDR1 and CDR2 sequences are LGHNA and YNFKEQ. CDR3 bases: TGTGCCAGCAGCCAAGATCTAATGCCGCATCAGCCCCAGCATTTT. Translated, it gives CASSQDLMPHQPQHF.

This sequence joins TRBV7-9 and TRBJ1-1; 9 bases agree with TRBD1. V gave up 2 bases and J gave up 1 base; unmatched junction bases: 2. The CDR3 runs 15 residues. The germline gives CDR1 SEHNR, CDR2 FQNEAQ (reference sequence). CDR3 in DNA: TGTGCCAGCAGCTTAACGGGACAGGGGAACACTGAAGCTTTCTTT. This encodes CASSLTGQGNTEAFF.

The rearrangement uses TRBV5-1 and TRBJ2-7, with 7 bases lining up with TRBD1. The V and J ends lost 0 bases and 3 bases, in that order; junction bases with no gene match: 6. Germline CDR1 and CDR2: SGHRS and YFSETQ. This CDR3 has 15 residues. CDR3 loop: CASSLGTGGLYEQYF. The CDR3 DNA is TGCGCCAGCAGCTTGGGGACAGGAGGACTCTACGAGCAGTACTTC.

This clone came up a few times. J is TRBJ1-4 and V is TRBV4-1; no clear D. V was trimmed by 5 bases and J by 6 bases, leaving 10 bases between them. The germline V gene has CDR1 MGHRA and CDR2 YSYEKL. CDR3 length: 13 residues. CDR3 bases: TGCGCCAGCAGCACGGTTCTCTATGAAAAACTGTTTTTT. Translating gives CASSTVLYEKLFF.

As to this clone: Germline and junction disagree at one end, which may indicate a read error. The sample contains more than one DNA sequence encoding this CDR3. The chain combines TRBV5-6 with TRBJ1-1; possible D gene TRBD1, 6 bases. Germline V CDR1 and CDR2: SGHDT, YYEEEE. The CDR3 length is 13 residues. The CDR3 sequence is CASSFRRDTEAFF. In DNA, the CDR3 is TGTGCCAGCAGCTTCCGCCGGGACACTGAGGCTTTCTTT. Supplemented by reference TRBV5-6 and TRBJ1-1, the full variable domain reads DAGVTQSPTHLIKTRGQQVTLRCSPKSGHDTVSWYQQALGQGPQFIFQYYEEEERQRGNFPDRFSGHQFPNYSSELNVNALLLGDSALYLCASSFRRDTEAFFGQGTRLTVV.

V and J are TRBV4-1 and TRBJ1-1; a possible D gene is TRBD1 (6 bases). Trimming pared 4 bases from V and 0 bases from J, leaving 15 bases between. Germline-derived CDR1 and CDR2 are MGHRA and YSYEKL. There are 16 residues in the CDR3. The CDR3: CASSLQGNGVNTEAFF. As DNA, the CDR3 is TGCGCCAGCAGCCTACAGGGAAATGGGGTGAACACTGAAGCTTTCTTT.

As for this clone: Without the conserved terminal phenylalanine or tryptophan, this CDR3 likely stems from a read error. The chain joins TRBV4-2 to TRBJ1-2, with a possible D match to TRBD1 (6 bases). Germline values: CDR1 LGHNA, CDR2 YNFKEQ. The CDR3 runs to 15 residues. The V end lost 4 bases, the J end lost 3 bases, and 15 bases lay between the germline ends. CDR3 sequence (DNA): TGTGCCAGCAGCCCAGACGGGTCAGGGGACTATGGCTACACCGTC. Protein sequence: CASSPDGSGDYGYTV.

This chain uses TRBV5-1 with TRBJ2-3, with D tentatively TRBD1 (5 bases). V lost 0 bases to trimming and J lost 3 bases, with 8 bases between them. Germline lookup yields CDR1 SGHRS and CDR2 YFSETQ. The CDR3 has 14 residues. The CDR3 DNA is TGCGCCAGCAGCTTGGGACAGACTACAGATACGCAGTATTTT. Protein product: CASSLGQTTDTQYF. Drawing the rest from reference TRBV5-1 and TRBJ2-3, the complete variable domain is KAGVTQTPRYLIKTRGQQVTLSCSPISGHRSVSWYQQTPGQGLQFLFEYFSETQRNKGNFPGRFSGRQFSNSRSEMNVSTLELGDSALYLCASSLGQTTDTQYFGPGTRLTVL.